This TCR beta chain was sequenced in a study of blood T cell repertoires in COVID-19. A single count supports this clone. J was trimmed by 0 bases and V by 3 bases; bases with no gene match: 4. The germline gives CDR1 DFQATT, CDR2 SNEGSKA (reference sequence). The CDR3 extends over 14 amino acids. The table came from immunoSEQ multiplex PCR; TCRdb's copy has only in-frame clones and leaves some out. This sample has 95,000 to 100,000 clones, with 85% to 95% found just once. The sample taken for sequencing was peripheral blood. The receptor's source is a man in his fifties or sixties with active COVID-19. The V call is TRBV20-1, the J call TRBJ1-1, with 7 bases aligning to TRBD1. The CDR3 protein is CSASRQGMNTEAFF. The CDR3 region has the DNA TGCAGTGCTAGTAGACAGGGCATGAACACTGAAGCTTTCTTT.